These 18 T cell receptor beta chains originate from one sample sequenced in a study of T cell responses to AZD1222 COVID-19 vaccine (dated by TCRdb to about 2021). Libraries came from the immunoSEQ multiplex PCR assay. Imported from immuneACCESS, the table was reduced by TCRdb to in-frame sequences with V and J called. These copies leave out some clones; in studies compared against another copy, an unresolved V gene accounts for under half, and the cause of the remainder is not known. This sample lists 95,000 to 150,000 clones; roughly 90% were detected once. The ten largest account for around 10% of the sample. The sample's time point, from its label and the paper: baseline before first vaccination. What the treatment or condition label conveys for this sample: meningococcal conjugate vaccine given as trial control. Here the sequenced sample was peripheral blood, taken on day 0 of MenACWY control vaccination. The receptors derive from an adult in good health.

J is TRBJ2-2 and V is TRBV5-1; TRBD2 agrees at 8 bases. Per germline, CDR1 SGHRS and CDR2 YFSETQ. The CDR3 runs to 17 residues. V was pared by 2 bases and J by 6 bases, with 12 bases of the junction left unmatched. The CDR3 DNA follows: TGCGCCAGCAGCTTCGTTATACTAGCGGAGCCACCCGGGGAGCTGTTTTTT. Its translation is CASSFVILAEPPGELFF.

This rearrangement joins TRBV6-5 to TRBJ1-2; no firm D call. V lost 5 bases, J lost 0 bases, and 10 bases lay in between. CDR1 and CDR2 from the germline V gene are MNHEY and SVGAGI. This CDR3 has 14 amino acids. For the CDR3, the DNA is TGTGCCAGCAGTCCCAACCTTGCTAACTATGGCTACACCTTC. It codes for CASSPNLANYGYTF.

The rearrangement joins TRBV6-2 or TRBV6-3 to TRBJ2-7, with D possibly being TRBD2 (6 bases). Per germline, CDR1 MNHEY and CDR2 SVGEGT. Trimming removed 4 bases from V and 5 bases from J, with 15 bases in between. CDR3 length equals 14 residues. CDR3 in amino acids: CASSWDWRANEQYF. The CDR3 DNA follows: TGTGCCAGCAGTTGGGACTGGAGAGCCAACGAGCAGTACTTC.

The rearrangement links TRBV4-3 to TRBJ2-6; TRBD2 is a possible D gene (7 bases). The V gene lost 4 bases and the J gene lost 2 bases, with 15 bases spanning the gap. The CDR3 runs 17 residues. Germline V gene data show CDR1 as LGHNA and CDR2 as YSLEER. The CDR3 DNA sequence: TGCGCCAGCAGCCGTACCCGGGGGGCTCCTGGGGCCAACGTCCTGACTTTC. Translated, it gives CASSRTRGAPGANVLTF.

The CDR3: CASRQGYDSPLHF. DNA for the CDR3: TGTGCCAGCAGGCAGGGATATGATTCACCCCTCCACTTT. The rearrangement uses TRBV5-6 and TRBJ1-6; possible D gene TRBD1, 5 bases. CDR3 size: 13 residues. The germline CDR1 and CDR2 sequences are SGHDT and YYEEEE. V lost 5 bases and J lost 8, with 11 bases in between.

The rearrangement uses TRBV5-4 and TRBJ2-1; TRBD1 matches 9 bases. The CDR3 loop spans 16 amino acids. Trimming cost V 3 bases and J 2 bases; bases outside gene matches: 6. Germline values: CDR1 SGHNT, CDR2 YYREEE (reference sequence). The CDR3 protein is CASSYTGGSPYNEQFF. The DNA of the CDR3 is TGTGCCAGCAGCTACACAGGGGGCAGCCCCTACAATGAGCAGTTCTTC.

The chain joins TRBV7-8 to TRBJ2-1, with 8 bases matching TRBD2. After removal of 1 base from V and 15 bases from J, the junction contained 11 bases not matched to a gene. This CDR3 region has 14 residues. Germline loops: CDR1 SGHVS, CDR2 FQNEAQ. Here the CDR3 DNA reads TGTGCCAGCAGCTTAGTAAACGGGAGGGCCGACCTGTTCTTC. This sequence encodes CASSLVNGRADLFF.

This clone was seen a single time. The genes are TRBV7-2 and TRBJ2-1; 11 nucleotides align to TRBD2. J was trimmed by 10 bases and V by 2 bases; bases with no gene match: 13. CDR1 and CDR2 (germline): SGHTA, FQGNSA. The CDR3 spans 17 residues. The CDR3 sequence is CASSLSPRASGGREQFF. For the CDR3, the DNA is TGTGCCAGCAGCTTAAGCCCGCGGGCTAGCGGGGGGCGCGAGCAGTTCTTC.

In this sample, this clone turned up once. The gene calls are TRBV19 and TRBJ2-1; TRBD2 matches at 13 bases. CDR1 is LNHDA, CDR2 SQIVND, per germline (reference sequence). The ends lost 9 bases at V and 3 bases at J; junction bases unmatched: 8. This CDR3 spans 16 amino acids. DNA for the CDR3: TGTGCCAGCGCACTAGCGGGAGGGCCGGGCTACAATGAGCAGTTCTTC. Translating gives CASALAGGPGYNEQFF.

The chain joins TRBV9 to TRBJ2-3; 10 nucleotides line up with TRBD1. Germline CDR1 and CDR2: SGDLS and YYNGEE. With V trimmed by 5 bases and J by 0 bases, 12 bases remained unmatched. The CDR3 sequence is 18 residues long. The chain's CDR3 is CASSEDDRGLTSTDTQYF. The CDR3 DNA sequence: TGTGCCAGCAGTGAAGACGACAGGGGGCTGACAAGCACAGATACGCAGTATTTT.

The CDR3, as DNA: TGTGCCAGCAGCTCAGCGGGATATGGCTACACCTTC. Translated: CASSSAGYGYTF. This rearrangement joins TRBV6-5 to TRBJ1-2; D remains ambiguous. The germline CDR1 and CDR2 sequences are MNHEY and SVGAGI. The CDR3 consists of 12 residues. Trimming removed 6 bases at V and 5 bases at J, with 10 bases between.

CDR3 in amino acids: CASSLGASGSGYEQYF. DNA for the CDR3: TGTGCCAGCAGCTTGGGAGCTAGCGGGAGTGGTTACGAGCAGTACTTC. The chain uses TRBV7-2 and TRBJ2-7, with 10 bases fitting TRBD2. V was clipped by 3 bases and J by 4 bases; unmatched bases: 9. This CDR3 region has 16 residues. Germline V gives CDR1 SGHTA, CDR2 FQGNSA.

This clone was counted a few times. CDR3 nucleotides: TGCGCCAGCAGCCCGGGACAGAACACTGAAGCTTTCTTT. Translated, it gives CASSPGQNTEAFF. The chain links TRBV5-1 to TRBJ1-1, with D tentatively TRBD1 (6 bases). V lost 4 bases and J lost 1, with 8 bases in between. This CDR3 is built from 13 residues. Germline loops: CDR1 SGHRS, CDR2 YFSETQ.

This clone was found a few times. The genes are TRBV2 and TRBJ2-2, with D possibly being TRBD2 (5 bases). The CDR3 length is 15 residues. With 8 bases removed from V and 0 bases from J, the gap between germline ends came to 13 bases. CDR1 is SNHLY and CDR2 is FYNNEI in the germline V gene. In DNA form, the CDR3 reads TGTGCCAGCCGCCGAGCGGAATCGAACACCGGGGAGCTGTTTTTT. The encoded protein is CASRRAESNTGELFF.

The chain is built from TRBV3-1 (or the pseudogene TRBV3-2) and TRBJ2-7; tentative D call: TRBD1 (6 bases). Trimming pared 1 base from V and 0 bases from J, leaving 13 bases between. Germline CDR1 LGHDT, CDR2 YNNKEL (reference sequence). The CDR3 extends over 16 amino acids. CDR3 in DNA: TGTGCCAGCAGCCAAGTTATCCGGGACACCTCCTACGAGCAGTACTTC. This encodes CASSQVIRDTSYEQYF.

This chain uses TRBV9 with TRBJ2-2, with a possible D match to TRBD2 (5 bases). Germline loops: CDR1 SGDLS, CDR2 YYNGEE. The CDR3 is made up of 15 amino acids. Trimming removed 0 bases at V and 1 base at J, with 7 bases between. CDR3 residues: CASSVATRNTGELFF. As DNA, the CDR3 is TGTGCCAGCAGCGTAGCTACTAGGAACACCGGGGAGCTGTTTTTT.

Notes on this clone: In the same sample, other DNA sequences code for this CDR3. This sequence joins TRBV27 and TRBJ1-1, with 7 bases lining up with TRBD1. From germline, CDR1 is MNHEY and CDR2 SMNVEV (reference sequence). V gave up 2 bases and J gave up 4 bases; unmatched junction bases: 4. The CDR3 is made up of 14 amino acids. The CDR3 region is CASSLRQGGTEAFF. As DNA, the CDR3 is TGTGCCAGCAGTTTAAGACAGGGAGGCACTGAAGCTTTCTTT.

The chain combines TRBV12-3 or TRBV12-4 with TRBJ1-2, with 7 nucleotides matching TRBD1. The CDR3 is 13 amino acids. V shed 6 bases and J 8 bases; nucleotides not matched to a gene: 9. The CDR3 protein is CASSTQGVWGYTF. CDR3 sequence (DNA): TGTGCCAGCAGCACTCAGGGGGTCTGGGGCTACACCTTC.